These 7 T cell receptor beta chains originate from one sample sequenced in a study of blood T cell repertoires in COVID-19. The table came from immunoSEQ multiplex PCR; TCRdb's copy has only in-frame clones and leaves some out. The sample consists of over 300,000 clones, over 70% of them appearing once. The sequenced sample consisted of peripheral blood. These receptors all stem from a woman in her forties or fifties with acute or convalescent COVID-19.

The gene calls are TRBV6-1 and TRBJ1-1; D call uncertain. V lost 0 bases to trimming and J lost 0 bases, with 8 bases between them. Germline V gives CDR1 MNHNS, CDR2 SASEGT. The CDR3 sequence is 15 residues long. In nucleotides, the CDR3 is TGTGCCAGCAGTGAAGCAAGAGTAGTGAACACTGAAGCTTTCTTT. Its protein is CASSEARVVNTEAFF.

J is TRBJ2-3 and V is TRBV18; 8 bases align to TRBD2. The V gene's germline CDR1 is KGHSH and CDR2 LQKENI. Trimming removed 8 bases from V and 1 base from J; junction bases left unmatched: 8. The CDR3 is 15 residues long. This CDR3 is CASLGLAGRTDTQYF. The CDR3 bases are TGTGCCAGCCTAGGTTTAGCGGGACGCACAGATACGCAGTATTTT.

This chain links TRBV18 with TRBJ2-7, with 7 bases identical to TRBD1. The CDR3 is 14 amino acids. Germline V gene data show CDR1 as KGHSH and CDR2 as LQKENI. V shed 1 base and J 2 bases; nucleotides not matched to a gene: 2. The CDR3 reads CASSPQGQPYEQYV. In DNA, the CDR3 is TGTGCCAGCTCACCACAGGGACAGCCCTACGAGCAGTACGTC.

This clone came up once. This chain uses TRBV6-4 with TRBJ2-3, with 8 bases that match TRBD1. The CDR3 runs 16 residues. In germline, CDR1 is MRHNA, CDR2 SNTAGT. V was clipped by 2 bases and J by 3 bases; unmatched bases: 7. CDR3: CASSDLGQGRTDTQYF. CDR3 coding DNA: TGTGCCAGCAGTGACCTCGGACAGGGTCGAACAGATACGCAGTATTTT.

This clone showed up just once. The chain recombines TRBV7-2 with TRBJ2-1, with 10 bases aligning to TRBD2. J lost 10 bases, V lost 3 bases, and 9 bases had no gene match. The length of the CDR3 is 15 residues. Germline values: CDR1 SGHTA, CDR2 FQGNSA. This chain's CDR3 is CASSFSALAGAEQFF. The CDR3, as DNA: TGTGCCAGCAGCTTTAGTGCGCTAGCGGGAGCCGAGCAGTTCTTC.

The gene calls are TRBV11-3 and TRBJ2-5; 10 bases fit TRBD1. The CDR3 totals 15 residues. Trimming cost V 4 bases and J 4 bases; bases outside gene matches: 6. CDR1 is SGHNT and CDR2 is YENEEA in the germline V gene. The DNA of the CDR3 is TGTGCCAGCAGCTACGGGACAGGGGCTGGAGAGACCCAGTACTTC. Amino acid sequence: CASSYGTGAGETQYF.

This chain links TRBV4-3 with TRBJ2-5; 7 bases are a match to TRBD1. This CDR3 is built from 15 residues. Per the germline V gene, CDR1 is LGHNA and CDR2 is YSLEER. Trimming removed 6 bases from V and 1 base from J; junction bases left unmatched: 8. The CDR3 DNA is TGCGCCAGCAGTCTTACAGGGGCCGCCCAAGAGACCCAGTACTTC. Amino acids: CASSLTGAAQETQYF.